The 13 T cell receptor beta chains reported below all come from one sample, sequenced in a study of cytomegalovirus exposure and HLA in healthy donors. Amplification used 60 Vbeta primers and 13 Jbeta primers. Profiled with immunoSEQ multiplex PCR; TCRdb holds only in-frame clones, not every one. Of under 200,000 clones listed, 75% to 85% were seen once; the top ten hold roughly 0.4%. Sequencing was done on a sample of PBMCs. The receptor set was obtained from a male donor in good health and CMV-seropositive.

The V gene is TRBV18, the J gene TRBJ2-6; the match to TRBD1 covers 7 bases. The germline V gene encodes CDR1 KGHSH and CDR2 LQKENI. The junction had 5 bases not matched to a gene; V was cut back by 0 bases and J by 0 bases. The CDR3 runs to 18 residues. The CDR3 coding sequence is TGTGCCAGCTCACCACCGAGCAGGGGGAGCTCTGGGGCCAACGTCCTGACTTTC. Translating it yields CASSPPSRGSSGANVLTF.

This clone was counted a few times. The chain is built from TRBV27 and TRBJ2-3; 10 bases map to TRBD2. V shed 8 bases and J 2 bases; nucleotides not matched to a gene: 7. Looked up from germline, CDR1 is MNHEY and CDR2 is SMNVEV (reference sequence). The CDR3 totals 15 residues. CDR3 amino acids: CASASLAGVTDTQYF. CDR3 DNA sequence: TGTGCCAGCGCGTCCCTAGCGGGGGTCACAGATACGCAGTATTTT.

This chain joins TRBV21-1 and TRBJ2-2; the table assigns TRBD2, which was not confirmed against the DNA. TRBV21-1 is marked as a pseudogene. The length of the CDR3 is 19 residues. CDR3 residues: CASSKPQLSGGGDTGELFF. The CDR3, as DNA: TGTGCCAGCAGCAAACCCCAACTAAGCGGGGGGGGAGATACCGGGGAGCTGTTTTTT.

The chain employs TRBV9 and TRBJ1-2; D is unclear. The CDR3 has 14 residues. Germline V CDR1 and CDR2: SGDLS, YYNGEE. The V end was cut by 0 bases, the J end by 2 bases, with 8 bases between. The chain's CDR3 is CASSVGEKNYGYTF. Here the CDR3 DNA reads TGTGCCAGCAGCGTAGGGGAGAAGAACTATGGCTACACCTTC.

The chain couples TRBV10-3 to TRBJ2-1; 10 nucleotides align to TRBD2. Germline lookup yields CDR1 ENHRY and CDR2 SYGVKD. Trimming removed 6 bases from V and 4 bases from J; junction bases left unmatched: 6. The CDR3 covers 15 residues. CDR3 region: CAISSGTSEYNEQFF. CDR3 coding DNA: TGTGCCATCAGCTCCGGGACTAGCGAGTACAATGAGCAGTTCTTC.

This clone was recorded only once. The CDR3: CASSLVTLRKETQYF. The DNA of the CDR3 is TGCGCCAGCAGCTTGGTAACCTTGAGGAAAGAGACCCAGTACTTC. This sequence joins TRBV5-1 and TRBJ2-5; unclear D gene. Germline assignment: CDR1 SGHRS and CDR2 YFSETQ. This CDR3 is 15 amino acids long. V was pared by 0 bases and J by 3 bases, with 12 bases between.

The V and J genes are TRBV4-3 and TRBJ1-1, with 7 bases matching TRBD1. The V segment lost 0 bases and the J segment 4 bases; nucleotides outside the gene matches: 5. The CDR3 consists of 15 residues. Germline CDR1 and CDR2: LGHNA and YSLEER. The CDR3 sequence is CASSQDQGGGTEAFF. The CDR3 bases are TGCGCCAGCAGCCAAGATCAGGGGGGAGGCACTGAAGCTTTCTTT.

The genes are TRBV28 and TRBJ2-7; 7 positions agree with TRBD1. V lost 6 bases and J lost 6; bases outside the gene matches: 14. Germline V gene data show CDR1 as MDHEN and CDR2 as SYDVKM. The CDR3 covers 15 residues. The CDR3 protein is CASRERQGYNSEQYF. CDR3 DNA: TGTGCCAGCAGGGAGCGACAGGGTTATAACTCCGAGCAGTACTTC.

The chain combines TRBV27 with TRBJ2-4, with 9 bases that match TRBD2. The CDR3 consists of 14 residues. J was trimmed by 3 bases and V by 6 bases; bases with no gene match: 3. CDR1 is MNHEY and CDR2 is SMNVEV in the germline V gene (reference sequence). CDR3 coding DNA: TGTGCCAGCAGGACTAGCGGCGGCAAAAACATTCAGTACTTC. It is translated as CASRTSGGKNIQYF.

The rearrangement joins TRBV7-2 to TRBJ1-2; 7 positions agree with TRBD1. Unmatched junction bases numbered 14, after V lost 5 bases and J lost 8 bases. In germline, CDR1 is SGHTA, CDR2 FQGNSA. This CDR3 comprises 15 residues. CDR3 amino acids: CASSLMMEGAEGYTF. In DNA, the CDR3 is TGTGCCAGCAGCCTCATGATGGAGGGGGCTGAGGGCTACACCTTC. Together with reference TRBV7-2 and TRBJ1-2, the CDR3 gives the full variable domain: GAGVSQSPSNKVTEKGKDVELRCDPISGHTALYWYRQSLGQGLEFLIYFQGNSAPDKSGLPSDRFSAERTGGSVSTLTIQRTQQEDSAVYLCASSLMMEGAEGYTFGSGTRLTVV.

V and J are TRBV7-3 and TRBJ1-2; 9 bases are a match to TRBD1. Germline CDR1 SGHTA, CDR2 FQGTGA. After removal of 5 bases from V and 7 bases from J, the junction contained 5 bases not matched to a gene. The CDR3 covers 13 residues. This CDR3 is CASSTTGGGGYTF. CDR3 nucleotides: TGTGCCAGCAGCACAACAGGGGGCGGTGGCTACACCTTC.

The chain uses TRBV12-5 and TRBJ2-1, with TRBD1 as a possible D gene (6 bases). Germline V gene sequence: CDR1 LGHNT, CDR2 FRNRAP. The ends were cut back, 3 bases at V and 6 bases at J, with 18 bases in the middle. The CDR3 is 16 amino acids. DNA of the CDR3: TGTGCTAGTGGTTTTTGGACAGCATTGGGGGCCAATGAGCAGTTCTTC. Its protein is CASGFWTALGANEQFF.

This rearrangement joins TRBV11-2 to TRBJ2-1; the D gene is possibly TRBD1 (5 bases). Trimming removed 4 bases from V and 4 bases from J, with 17 bases in between. The CDR3 is 16 residues long. CDR1 and CDR2 from the germline V gene are SGHAT and FQNNGV. The CDR3 nucleotides read TGTGCCAGCAGCTCCCTAGGCGCGGACACTTACAATGAGCAGTTCTTC. It specifies CASSSLGADTYNEQFF.